This paragraph covers one T cell receptor beta chain sequence. What it recognizes is unknown. The sample originates from a study of shared clonotypes between healthy human individuals. Study information: Every donor yielded three CD4 naive, three CD4 memory, two CD8 naive and one CD8 memory plate.

Germline assignment: CDR1 SGHRS and CDR2 YFSETQ. V shed 1 base and J shed 3 bases, with 15 bases lying between them. The CDR3 spans 16 residues. Findings and caveats of the study: Sampling covered nothing but blood. Tissue TCR repertoires likely differ from those found in blood. Larger estimated richness was generally recorded for naive subsets relative to memory subsets.

In replicate PCRs of sorted subsets, 150 to 200 ng DNA, approximately 32,000 T cell genomes, was used. Repertoires were generated with immunoSEQ multiplex PCR, while TCRdb's copy carries only in-frame clones and drops some. This table has 800,000 to 1,200,000 clones, about 84% appearing once. V usage is TRBV5-1 and J usage is TRBJ2-3; TRBD2 might be the D (5 bases). The sample taken for sequencing was memory CD4+ T cells from PBMCs. This sample's subset: CD45RA-negative fraction. The origin of this receptor is a man between 18 and 35 years old in good health. Some clones in this sample may be carry-over from other donors' samples. The CDR3 reads CASSLTAAGVTDTQYF. In DNA, the CDR3 is TGCGCCAGCAGCTTGACGGCCGCCGGGGTGACAGATACGCAGTATTTT.